One sample yielded the 6 T cell receptor beta chains listed below, sequenced in a study of shared clonotypes between healthy human individuals. Clones were read by immunoSEQ multiplex PCR, and TCRdb kept only the in-frame ones, dropping some. Here the sample spans 2 million to 2.5 million clones, 92% being singletons. The sequenced sample was naive CD4+ T cells from PBMCs. As to subset: CD45RA+ positively selected. These receptors were collected from a man aged 18 to 30 in good health. Some clones in this sample may be carry-over from other donors' samples.

Regarding this clone: At one end, the junction sequence differs from germline, possibly due to a read error. V usage is TRBV5-5 and J usage is TRBJ2-7; D unclear. Per germline, CDR1 SGHKS and CDR2 YYEKEE (reference sequence). The CDR3 has 13 residues. The CDR3 sequence: CASNLSLTYEQYF. The DNA for the CDR3 is TGTGCCAGCAACTTGTCTCTCACCTACGAGCAGTACTTC.

This clone was counted once. The chain's CDR3 is CASSSDRRDRENTGELFF. For the CDR3, the DNA is TGTGCCAGCAGCTCTGACCGTAGGGACAGGGAAAACACCGGGGAGCTGTTTTTT. V and J are TRBV7-3 and TRBJ2-2; TRBD1 agrees at 9 bases. V shed 4 bases, J shed 2 bases, and the junction held 11 bases outside the gene matches. The CDR3 has 18 amino acids. Per germline, CDR1 SGHTA and CDR2 FQGTGA.

The chain is built from TRBV28 and TRBJ1-4; 8 bases match TRBD1. This CDR3 region has 14 residues. The V segment lost 5 bases and the J segment 5 bases; nucleotides outside the gene matches: 4. CDR1 is MDHEN, CDR2 SYDVKM, per germline. The CDR3 DNA sequence: TGTGCCAGCAGTCACGACAGGGGAAATGAAAAACTGTTTTTT. This sequence encodes CASSHDRGNEKLFF. The full variable domain, rest sourced from reference TRBV28 and TRBJ1-4, is DVKVTQSSRYLVKRTGEKVFLECVQDMDHENMFWYRQDPGLGLRLIYFSYDVKMKEKGDIPEGYSVSREKKERFSLILESASTNQTSMYLCASSHDRGNEKLFFGSGTQLSVL.

The CDR3 nucleotides read TGTGCCAGCAGCTTAGGGGGGACGGTCTTCTCCTACGAGCAGTACTTC. Translating it yields CASSLGGTVFSYEQYF. The rearrangement joins TRBV7-9 to TRBJ2-7; D possibly uses TRBD1 or TRBD2 (5 bases each). V lost 1 base to trimming and J lost 0 bases, with 13 bases between them. This CDR3 contains 16 residues. In germline, CDR1 is SEHNR, CDR2 FQNEAQ (reference sequence).

This chain uses TRBV28 with TRBJ2-7; a weak D match, TRBD2 (6 bases). Germline-derived CDR1 and CDR2 are MDHEN and SYDVKM. The V end lost 3 bases, the J end lost 5 bases, and 14 bases lay between the germline ends. The CDR3 loop spans 14 amino acids. The DNA of the CDR3 is TGTGCCAGCAGTTTTTCGGCTAGCGTTGACGAGCAGTACTTC. Translating it yields CASSFSASVDEQYF.

The V and J genes are TRBV7-9 and TRBJ2-3; D gene unclear. Germline V gene data show CDR1 as SEHNR and CDR2 as FQNEAQ (reference sequence). The length of the CDR3 is 14 residues. V was shortened by 1 base and J by 6 bases, with 11 bases between the two germline ends. The CDR3, as DNA: TGTGCCAGCAGCTTAGTTCCCACCCCGGATACGCAGTATTTT. Amino acid sequence: CASSLVPTPDTQYF.